This T cell receptor beta chain was retrieved from a study of blood T cell repertoires in COVID-19. Whole-study context: Samples came from the United States, Italy and Spain, spanning acute and convalescent COVID-19. Sources were T cells, B-cell-depleted T cells, or PBMCs; the material itself was cDNA or gDNA.

Source study methods: Reference gene primer amplification in the assay estimated nucleated cell counts. The protocol was immunoSEQ multiplex PCR, while the TCRdb copy is restricted to in-frame clones and leaves out a portion. That table furnishes V, J and clone size, whereas the DNA furnished D and trimming. This sample has over 100,000 clones, with roughly 80% found just once. Trimming took 3 bases from V and 2 from J, leaving 9 bases between them. The CDR3 is 14 amino acids. Germline assignment: CDR1 MGHRA and CDR2 YSYEKL. The chain is built from TRBV4-1 and TRBJ2-3; tentative D call: TRBD1 (5 bases). The receptor was isolated from a human donor in a cohort sampled during active or convalescent COVID-19. What was sequenced was peripheral blood. CDR3 sequence reads: CASSHRETTDTQYF. CDR3 sequence (DNA): TGCGCCAGCAGCCACAGGGAAACCACAGATACGCAGTATTTT.